This TCR beta chain was profiled in a study of tissue T cells after allogeneic stem cell transplantation. Study findings and constraints: Across patients, clones rarely overlapped, yet motif clusters were shared tissue-specifically. Blood and spleen captured only part of the tissue TCR repertoire. Anatomically similar tissues had similar TCR repertoires within each patient.

Profiled with immunoSEQ multiplex PCR; TCRdb holds only in-frame clones, not every one. The table shows about 540 clones, with 60% to 80% occurring only once. The CDR3 sequence is 12 residues long. Germline assignment: CDR1 NSQYPW and CDR2 LRSPGD (reference sequence). With 0 bases removed from V and 4 bases from J, the gap between germline ends came to 3 bases. In the case of this clone: Its antigen is not known. Any gene name here is a mouse gene name. The read ends 1 residue before the CDR3 terminus; that terminus is restored from the germline J gene.

The V and J genes are TRBV1 and TRBJ1-1; unclear D gene. The receptor comes from a female BALB/c mouse in good health. Strain haplotype (MHC): H2-d. The material sequenced was liver tissue. The sequenced CDR3 bases are TGCACCTGCAGTGCAGAGGGCACAGAAGTCTTC. Protein product: CTCSAEGTEVF. The whole CDR3 sequence reads CTCSAEGTEVFF.